The 29 T cell receptor beta chains presented below share a single source sample, sequenced in a study of blood T cell repertoires in COVID-19. The assay was immunoSEQ multiplex PCR, and TCRdb's table has in-frame clones only and misses some. The top ten clones hold around 7% of a sample with some 89,000 clones, around three quarters of them seen once. Sequencing used peripheral blood. The receptor set was obtained from a man between 65 and 85 years old with acute or convalescent COVID-19.

The chain recombines TRBV14 with TRBJ2-2; D remains ambiguous. Trimming cost V 4 bases and J 1 base, with 7 bases left between them. The CDR3 is 14 residues long. Per germline, CDR1 SGHDN and CDR2 FVKESK. The CDR3 DNA follows: TGTGCCAGCAGCCTCCTCTGGAACACCGGGGAGCTGTTTTTT. Amino acids: CASSLLWNTGELFF.

The rearrangement uses TRBV6-5 and TRBJ1-1, with no clear D. Germline lookup yields CDR1 MNHEY and CDR2 SVGAGI. V shed 7 bases and J shed 1 base, with 16 bases lying between them. CDR3 length: 15 amino acids. Here the CDR3 reads CASTKSGRPNTEAFF. The CDR3 bases are TGTGCCAGCACTAAATCCGGCAGGCCGAACACTGAAGCTTTCTTT.

This clone was counted at least ten times. This sequence joins TRBV11-2 and TRBJ2-3, with D tentatively TRBD1 (5 bases). V lost 1 base to trimming and J lost 2 bases, with 16 bases between them. The CDR3 is 17 residues long. Germline V CDR1 and CDR2: SGHAT, FQNNGV. The CDR3: CASSLGVFDSPTDTQYF. CDR3 nucleotide sequence: TGTGCCAGCAGCTTAGGGGTCTTCGACAGCCCCACAGATACGCAGTATTTT.

The V gene is TRBV7-2, the J gene TRBJ2-3, with TRBD2 matching over 10 bases. CDR3 length: 15 residues. The J segment lost 8 bases and the V segment lost 6 bases, leaving 11 bases of the junction unmatched. Germline V lookup: CDR1 SGHTA, CDR2 FQGNSA. The CDR3 protein is CASSPGLAMDRTQYF. The DNA for the CDR3 is TGTGCCAGCAGTCCGGGACTAGCGATGGATCGTACGCAGTATTTT.

This sequence joins TRBV7-8 and TRBJ2-6; D call uncertain. Trimming pared 7 bases from V and 2 bases from J, leaving 18 bases between. Germline V gene data show CDR1 as SGHVS and CDR2 as FQNEAQ. This CDR3 is built from 17 residues. The CDR3 is CASTGEWARAGANVLTF. In DNA form, the CDR3 reads TGTGCCAGCACCGGCGAATGGGCGCGAGCTGGGGCCAACGTCCTGACTTTC. Full variable domain (missing parts from reference TRBV7-8 and TRBJ2-6): GAGVSQSPRYKVAKRGQDVALRCDPISGHVSLFWYQQALGQGPEFLTYFQNEAQLDKSGLPSDRFFAERPEGSVSTLKIQRTQQEDSAVYLCASTGEWARAGANVLTFGAGSRLTVL.

The chain recombines TRBV28 with TRBJ2-1; TRBD1 matches at 7 bases. The CDR3 covers 19 residues. Germline trimming cut 5 bases from V and 0 bases from J; bases unmatched to any gene: 16. CDR1 MDHEN and CDR2 SYDVKM come from the germline V gene. For the CDR3, the DNA is TGTGCCAGCAGTCCAGGGGAGAACAGGGGAAAAATCTCCTACAATGAGCAGTTCTTC. Its protein product is CASSPGENRGKISYNEQFF.

The CDR3 DNA is TGTGCCTGGAGTGACTTTTTCGACAGGGTAGAAGAGACCCAGTACTTC. This encodes CAWSDFFDRVEETQYF. The chain couples TRBV30 to TRBJ2-5, with TRBD1 matching over 7 bases. Trimming took 1 base from V and 3 from J; bases not matched to a gene: 11. Looked up from germline, CDR1 is GTSNPN and CDR2 is SVGIG (reference sequence). The CDR3 length is 16 residues.

The chain employs TRBV24-1 and TRBJ1-1; 8 nucleotides align to TRBD1. Germline V gives CDR1 KGHDR, CDR2 SFDVKD. CDR3 size: 11 residues. The V segment lost 9 bases and the J segment 4 bases; nucleotides outside the gene matches: 0. The CDR3 protein is CATGTGTEAFF. CDR3 nucleotides: TGTGCCACCGGGACAGGCACTGAAGCTTTCTTT.

The chain employs TRBV28 and TRBJ1-1; 8 bases line up with TRBD1. The V gene's germline CDR1 is MDHEN and CDR2 SYDVKM. The CDR3 consists of 15 residues. V was clipped by 5 bases and J by 8 bases; unmatched bases: 13. The CDR3 loop is CASSHLKTGVKEAFF. CDR3 nucleotide sequence: TGTGCCAGCAGTCATCTAAAGACAGGGGTCAAAGAAGCTTTCTTT.

This clone has just one count. The V gene is TRBV4-1, the J gene TRBJ1-3, with D possibly matching TRBD1 (5 bases). V lost 0 bases and J lost 4, with 13 bases in between. The CDR3 is made up of 16 amino acids. Germline V gives CDR1 MGHRA, CDR2 YSYEKL. In DNA, the CDR3 is TGCGCCAGCAGCCAAGAAGGGGTATTAGGGGGAAACACCATATATTTT. The encoded protein is CASSQEGVLGGNTIYF.

V gene TRBV20-1 combines with J gene TRBJ1-1; D is uncertain. The CDR3 length is 16 residues. V lost 3 bases to trimming and J lost 2 bases, with 19 bases between them. The germline CDR1 and CDR2 sequences are DFQATT and SNEGSKA (reference sequence). CDR3 DNA sequence: TGCAGTGCTAGTCGGGGAATTCAATTGGCTAACACTGAAGCTTTCTTT. Its protein is CSASRGIQLANTEAFF.

The genes are TRBV11-3 and TRBJ2-3; the match to TRBD2 covers 9 bases. Germline V gene sequence: CDR1 SGHNT, CDR2 YENEEA. V lost 1 base, J lost 4 bases, and 3 bases stayed unmatched. This CDR3 has 15 residues. Here the CDR3 reads CASSLVGGGADTQYF. CDR3 nucleotide sequence: TGTGCCAGCAGCTTAGTAGGCGGGGGGGCAGATACGCAGTATTTT.

The CDR3 region has the DNA TGTGCCAGCAGCTTAGTCCGATGGGCCCACAATGAGCAGTTCTTC. It specifies CASSLVRWAHNEQFF. The chain has TRBV11-2 and TRBJ2-1; D gene ambiguous. Germline CDR1 reads SGHAT; CDR2 reads FQNNGV. The CDR3 length is 15 residues. V was clipped by 1 base and J by 5 bases, with 12 bases between them. The full variable domain, with the rest looked up from reference TRBV11-2 and TRBJ2-1, is EAGVAQSPRYKIIEKRQSVAFWCNPISGHATLYWYQQILGQGPKLLIQFQNNGVVDDSQLPKDRFSAERLKGVDSTLKIQPAKLEDSAVYLCASSLVRWAHNEQFFGPGTRLTVL.

The CDR3 bases are TGTGCCAGCAGATCCAGGGAATATGAGCAGTTCTTC. As protein: CASRSREYEQFF. V gene TRBV7-9 combines with J gene TRBJ2-1; maybe TRBD1 (5 bases). Trimming cost V 6 bases and J 8 bases, with 11 bases left between them. The CDR3 consists of 12 residues. Germline V gene lookup returns CDR1 SEHNR and CDR2 FQNEAQ (reference sequence).

The rearrangement links TRBV7-9 to TRBJ2-6; the match to TRBD1 covers 7 bases. With V trimmed by 4 bases and J by 2 bases, 8 bases remained unmatched. Germline V gene data show CDR1 as SEHNR and CDR2 as FQNEAQ (reference sequence). The CDR3 totals 17 residues. The CDR3 sequence: CASSYTGVRAGANVLTF. In nucleotides, the CDR3 is TGTGCCAGCAGCTATACAGGGGTACGGGCTGGGGCCAACGTCCTGACTTTC.

V and J are TRBV28 and TRBJ2-7; 9 bases line up with TRBD1. The CDR3 contains 13 residues. CDR1 is MDHEN, CDR2 SYDVKM, per germline. V was pared by 8 bases and J by 5 bases, with 7 bases of the junction left unmatched. The CDR3 region is CASGTGSSHEQYF. CDR3 sequence (DNA): TGTGCCAGCGGGACAGGGTCTAGCCACGAGCAGTACTTC.

The V and J genes are TRBV15 and TRBJ2-1, with D tentatively TRBD2 (6 bases). CDR3 length equals 17 residues. Germline V CDR1 and CDR2: LNHNV, YYDKDF (reference sequence). Trimming cost V 5 bases and J 6 bases, with 23 bases left between them. CDR3 in DNA: TGTGCCACCAGCTCCTCCAAAGGCTACGGGAGTGTCAATGAGCAGTTCTTC. This codes for CATSSSKGYGSVNEQFF.

The V and J genes are TRBV5-1 and TRBJ2-3; TRBD2 matches 8 bases. Looked up from germline, CDR1 is SGHRS and CDR2 is YFSETQ. Unmatched junction bases numbered 2, after V lost 0 bases and J lost 2 bases. The CDR3 covers 15 residues. The CDR3 region is CASSLAAGVTDTQYF. In DNA form, the CDR3 reads TGCGCCAGCAGCTTGGCAGCGGGAGTCACAGATACGCAGTATTTT.

This clone showed up just once. The gene calls are TRBV3-1 (or the pseudogene TRBV3-2) and TRBJ2-3; 9 nucleotides align to TRBD1. Trimming removed 4 bases from V and 3 bases from J; junction bases left unmatched: 8. Germline-derived CDR1 and CDR2 are LGHDT and YNNKEL (reference sequence). The CDR3 runs 16 residues. DNA of the CDR3: TGTGCCAGCAGCCGCACTGACAGGGGGAGGACAGATACGCAGTATTTT. Its protein is CASSRTDRGRTDTQYF.

V usage is TRBV9 and J usage is TRBJ1-5, with 9 bases that match TRBD1. The V gene's germline CDR1 is SGDLS and CDR2 YYNGEE. CDR3 length: 15 residues. J gave up 5 bases and V 4 bases, and 7 bases lay outside the gene matches. CDR3 DNA: TGTGCCAGCAGCCGGACAGGGGAATGGGATCAGCCCCAGCATTTT. This translates into CASSRTGEWDQPQHF. The variable domain in full, completed from reference TRBV9 and TRBJ1-5, reads DSGVTQTPKHLITATGQRVTLRCSPRSGDLSVYWYQQSLDQGLQFLIQYYNGEERAKGNILERFSAQQFPDLHSELNLSSLELGDSALYFCASSRTGEWDQPQHFGDGTRLSIL.

This rearrangement joins TRBV6-5 to TRBJ2-1; D perhaps matches TRBD1 (6 bases). CDR3 size: 14 residues. Germline V lookup: CDR1 MNHEY, CDR2 SVGAGI. Trimming removed 2 bases from V and 4 bases from J, with 9 bases in between. CDR3 residues: CASSYRDNYNEQFF. The CDR3 DNA reads as TGTGCCAGCAGTTACCGGGACAATTACAATGAGCAGTTCTTC.

A single count supports this clone. V and J are TRBV19 and TRBJ1-5; 12 nucleotides line up with TRBD1. The CDR3 loop spans 15 amino acids. V trimming: 6 bases; J trimming: 7 bases; junction bases outside the gene matches: 7. Germline CDR1 is LNHDA and CDR2 is SQIVND (reference sequence). CDR3 sequence: CASRGQGALGQPQHF. In DNA, the CDR3 is TGTGCCAGTAGGGGACAGGGGGCGCTAGGGCAGCCCCAGCATTTT.

The chain has TRBV2 and TRBJ2-1; D is unclear. Germline V gene lookup returns CDR1 SNHLY and CDR2 FYNNEI. The CDR3 spans 15 residues. The V gene lost 8 bases and the J gene lost 0 bases, with 14 bases spanning the gap. CDR3 in amino acids: CASFRQVISYNEQFF. In DNA, the CDR3 is TGTGCCAGCTTCCGCCAGGTCATCTCCTACAATGAGCAGTTCTTC.

The chain has TRBV19 and TRBJ1-5; D not resolved. V was shortened by 6 bases and J by 2 bases, with 17 bases between the two germline ends. This CDR3 has 16 residues. Germline CDR1 and CDR2: LNHDA and SQIVND (reference sequence). CDR3 protein: CASSLGRRTGNQPQHF. The CDR3 DNA sequence: TGTGCCAGTAGCCTCGGGAGGCGGACGGGCAATCAGCCCCAGCATTTT.

This chain connects TRBV6-5 to TRBJ1-2; 7 bases align to TRBD1. Losses at the gene ends were 4 bases for V and 5 bases for J; bases not matched to a gene: 7. The CDR3 has 14 residues. CDR1 and CDR2 (germline): MNHEY, SVGAGI. CDR3 in amino acids: CASSFRDSLYGYTF. CDR3 coding DNA: TGTGCCAGCAGTTTCCGGGACAGTCTTTATGGCTACACCTTC.

The chain recombines TRBV6-5 with TRBJ1-1; no definite D call. This CDR3 comprises 15 residues. Per germline, CDR1 MNHEY and CDR2 SVGAGI. Trimming cost V 0 bases and J 5 bases, with 13 bases left between them. DNA of the CDR3: TGTGCCAGCAGTTACTCATCCGCCAGGTTGACTGAAGCTTTCTTT. Protein: CASSYSSARLTEAFF.

The V gene is TRBV30, the J gene TRBJ1-1; D gene unclear. Germline CDR1 is GTSNPN and CDR2 is SVGIG (reference sequence). The V gene lost 3 bases and the J gene lost 2 bases, with 10 bases spanning the gap. The CDR3 spans 13 residues. CDR3: CAWRDGFNTEAFF. In nucleotides, the CDR3 is TGTGCCTGGAGAGACGGGTTCAACACTGAAGCTTTCTTT.

The rearrangement joins TRBV15 to TRBJ2-1, with a tentative D call TRBD2 (7 bases). V lost 5 bases to trimming and J lost 7 bases, with 18 bases between them. The V gene's germline CDR1 is LNHNV and CDR2 YYDKDF (reference sequence). The CDR3 loop spans 15 amino acids. CDR3 sequence (DNA): TGTGCCACCAGCCCGGAGGGGGGGCTTAGGAATGAGCAGTTCTTC. This codes for CATSPEGGLRNEQFF.

The table lists this clone with a count of one. The rearrangement uses TRBV5-5 and TRBJ2-7; D possibly corresponds to TRBD1 (5 bases). V lost 0 bases and J 1 base, leaving 11 bases between the germline ends. Germline values: CDR1 SGHKS, CDR2 YYEKEE (reference sequence). CDR3 size: 15 residues. DNA of the CDR3: TGTGCCAGCAGCTTGGGTCACTCAGGGTCCTACGAGCAGTACGTC. This encodes CASSLGHSGSYEQYV.